This note documents a single TCR beta chain sequence. No much larger clone is present one base from it, and per-base qualities are unavailable. The treatment or condition label, as the study defines it: live attenuated yellow fever vaccine strain. PBMCs were isolated from peripheral blood using a standard Ficoll-Paque protocol. The RNeasy Micro Kit was used to extract RNA from sorted memory subsets. Synthesis of TCR cDNA relied on 5'RACE template switching, a step that introduced a universal primer site along with unique molecular identifiers. Priming of cDNA synthesis was performed from both the TCR alpha and TCR beta constant segments. Libraries were amplified in two PCR steps, with sample barcodes and sequencing adapters added in the second step. Libraries were sequenced on Illumina HiSeq 2500 (2x100 bp) or NovaSeq (2x150 bp). Per the original workflow: Reads were demultiplexed and collapsed into UMI consensus sequences with MIGEC, and V(D)J alignment was performed with MiXCR. Using edgeR on replicate PBMC samples, clonotypes were called vaccine-responding if FDR was below 0.01 and the log2 fold change was above 5 up to day 15. Each bulk clonotype was labeled CD4 or CD8 based on which sequenced repertoire, CD4 or CD8, contained the clonotype at higher abundance. To estimate how each clone was distributed across memory phenotypes, clonotype frequencies in memory subsets were weighted by the numbers of FACS-sorted cells. TCRdb's own reprocessing of the public reads used fastp at Q25 and MiXCR and kept productive beta chains. Rows matching on CDR3 protein sequence are summarized as one entry with the most common DNA and genes. TCRdb, rather than the study authors, made the V and J calls. For this sample the table gives roughly 15,000 distinct CDR3 sequences, of which about 3.8% were detected only once. Less than 0.45% of the sample is taken by the ten largest.

The germline V end is reduced by 3 bases and the J end by 8 bases; junction bases left unmatched: 4. From cysteine to phenylalanine, the CDR3 is 13 amino acids long. CDR3 DNA only is kept here, 39 bases in frame from base 1. Taken from the germline V gene, the CDR1 and CDR2 loops are MGHDK and SYGVNS. This entry comes from a study of T cells after yellow fever vaccination (dated by TCRdb to 2018 to 2020). About the full investigation: Memory subsets (EM, EMRA, CM and Tscm) were sorted on a BD FACS Aria III using CD3, CD45RA, CCR7 and CD95 staining. Libraries from fractions with low cell numbers were prepared with the SMART-Seq v4 Ultra Low Input RNA kit. Bulk TCR alpha and beta repertoires were sequenced longitudinally to track T-cell clones before and after primary and booster YFV17D yellow fever vaccination. Two healthy male donors, one aged 18 to 30 and one aged 30 to 40 years, were included in the cohort. Blood was drawn at multiple timepoints before and after primary and secondary immunization, with bulk PBMC replicates and cell subsets isolated. Memory subsets were sorted on days 0, 15 and 45 and at 18 months following primary vaccination, and on days 0, 15 and 45 following the 30-year booster.

The research as a whole found: A small share of clonotypes was detected in both CD4 and CD8 compartments, with the overlap likely arising from convergent recombination. In the sorted memory subsets on day 0, nearly all vaccine-responding clonotypes were below the level of detection. The secondary T-cell response was weaker than the primary response but faster, peaking on day 5 instead of day 15. Only a couple of donors were included in the study, so the extent to which the findings can be generalized is limited. After the booster, most of the clones that had expanded following primary vaccination were detected again (about 95% of CD4 and more than 85% of CD8), which suggests that memory was broadly maintained. Computational filtering was needed because FACS-sorted repertoires could contain abundant contaminating clonotypes from the bulk population.

The sample here was PBMCs, either bulk or a sorted T-cell subset (CD4+, CD8+, memory, or dextramer-sorted; not recorded which), taken 15 days after the yellow fever booster vaccination. The rearranged chain carries TRBV25-1 and TRBJ1-2; 9 central bases correspond to TRBD1. This clonotype originated in a man aged 25-40 years who received the YFV17D yellow fever vaccine. The DNA reads TGTGCCAGCAGTGAGGGGACAGGGTCGGGCTACACCTTC. This is translated as CASSEGTGSGYTF.